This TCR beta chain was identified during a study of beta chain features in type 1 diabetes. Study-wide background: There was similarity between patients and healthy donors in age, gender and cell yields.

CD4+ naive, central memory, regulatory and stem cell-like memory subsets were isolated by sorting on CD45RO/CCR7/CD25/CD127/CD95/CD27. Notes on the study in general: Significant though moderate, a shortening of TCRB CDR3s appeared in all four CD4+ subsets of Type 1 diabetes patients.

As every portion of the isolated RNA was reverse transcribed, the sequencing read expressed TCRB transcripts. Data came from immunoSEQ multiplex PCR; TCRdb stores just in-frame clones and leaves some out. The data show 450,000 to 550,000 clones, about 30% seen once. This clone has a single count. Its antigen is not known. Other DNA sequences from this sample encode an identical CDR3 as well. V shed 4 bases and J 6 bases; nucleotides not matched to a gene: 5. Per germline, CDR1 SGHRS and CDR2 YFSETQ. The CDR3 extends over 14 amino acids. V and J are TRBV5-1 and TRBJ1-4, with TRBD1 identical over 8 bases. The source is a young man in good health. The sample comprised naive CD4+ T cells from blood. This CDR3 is CASSLGQGDEKLFF. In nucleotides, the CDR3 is TGCGCCAGCAGCCTCGGACAGGGTGATGAAAAACTGTTTTTT.